This TCR beta chain originates from a study of cytomegalovirus exposure and HLA in healthy donors. The CDR3 extends over 15 amino acids. This clone was found once. Amplification used 60 Vbeta primers and 13 Jbeta primers. The repertoire was sequenced with immunoSEQ multiplex PCR; TCRdb's copy has only in-frame clones and lacks some. The table shows 150,000 to 200,000 clones, with 75% to 85% occurring only once. Sequencing input: PBMCs. The J gene is TRBJ1-1, the V gene TRBV21-1; the tabulated D call, TRBD1, remains unverified against the DNA. TRBV21-1 is flagged as a pseudogene. The source is a young woman in good health and CMV-seropositive. The CDR3 sequence is CASSKKDRVKTEAFF. Here the CDR3 DNA reads TGTGCCAGCAGCAAAAAGGACAGGGTGAAGACTGAAGCTTTCTTT.